This entry features one T cell receptor (beta chain) sequence. What antigen it recognizes has not been identified. There are no base qualities to consult, and no much larger clone falls within one base. The CDR3 runs 12 residues from the cysteine to the phenylalanine. The DNA shown is the 36-base CDR3, in frame from base 1. The trim is 5 bases for V and 1 base for J, with a gap of 4 bases between the germline ends. The CDR1 and CDR2 encoded by the germline V gene are SGHVS and FQNEAQ. This sample was included in a study of T cell responses to AZD1222 COVID-19 vaccine (dated by TCRdb to about 2021). Regarding the research as a whole: TCR sequencing was performed for more than 230 trial participants, of whom roughly 200 were given two doses of AZD1222 and some 26 were given two doses of MenACWY control vaccine. Trial participants were enrolled by age into 18-55, 56-69 and 70-plus year subgroups, with approximately 160, 26 and 62 TCR-sequenced participants respectively.

Study-level results and caveats: Because no samples from the day 14 peak response were available, repertoires could be characterized only after the peak T cell response. The vaccine-associated CD4 TCRs covered the entire spike protein, and the dominant responses fell in regions 160-218 and 743-854. Reportedly, almost half of the unique spike-specific TCRs recognized epitopes lying outside the regions that are mutated in the B.1.351 and B.1.1.7 variants. In the small 56-69-year group, the increase in depth fell short of significance, most likely because of low power. A significant rise in spike-specific TCR breadth and depth was observed after two AZD1222 doses relative to day 0 and relative to MenACWY recipients. Only a handful of AZD1222 recipients were SARS-CoV-2 seropositive at baseline, limiting conclusions about previously exposed vaccinees. Participants were mostly white British, with more females than males. The authors suggested clonal diversity may have been underestimated.

The sample's time point label is to be understood as: about 28 days (+/-7) after the second vaccine dose. AZD1222 recipients with second doses at about 4 weeks or about 12 weeks were pooled, because spike-specific TCR depth and breadth did not differ between schedules. Vaccinee samples were obtained from the UK trials COV001 and COV002, which included a single-blind randomized controlled phase 2/3 trial of AZD1222 (ChAdOx1 nCoV-19) in healthy adults. For TCRbeta chain sequencing, PBMC samples from trial participants were taken at day 0 and at day 28 after the second dose. The CDR3 regions of human TCRbeta chains were subjected to immunosequencing. Processing in the source paper ran as follows. Repertoire TCRs were matched against a reference library of SARS-CoV-2-specific TCRs generated with the MIRA antigen-specificity platform. Breadth was defined as the fraction of unique TCRs that were SARS-CoV-2-associated. Depth was defined as the fraction of total T cells that were SARS-CoV-2-associated. Using the MIRA data, every spike-specific TCR was mapped to the spike region that the TCR reacted to and assigned to either a CD4 or a CD8 class. Log10-transformed breadth and depth values were compared by one-way ANOVA with Sidak's multiple comparisons tests. TCRdb re-hosts the immuneACCESS table, in-frame sequences only. Its copies lack some clones; in the studies checked, an unresolved V gene accounts for under half of them, and the cause for the rest is not known. The V and J calls and the clone size are those of that table, but D and trimming were determined from the DNA. Within this sample are 30,000 to 35,000 clones, with 78% of them counted one time only. The ten largest make up roughly 4.9% of the sample.

This clonotype was obtained from an adult who received the AZD1222 COVID-19 vaccine. The sample in question was peripheral blood, obtained 28 days after the second AZD1222 dose. In this chain, TRBV7-8 is recombined with TRBJ2-3, with the D gene call left open. The DNA sequence is given as TGTGCCAGCAGCCCCCGCACAGATACGCAGTATTTT. The resulting protein is CASSPRTDTQYF.